This T cell receptor beta chain was sequenced in a study of metastatic and nonmetastatic thyroid tumors. Study conclusions and caveats: Patients with malignant thyroid tumors reportedly had significantly higher TCR beta diversity than those with benign nodules, in blood and tumor.

As concerns this clone: As yet, its antigen is unknown.

TCRdb re-analyzed the PCR reads using MiXCR. The profile shows 35,000 to 50,000 clones, less than 35% of them singletons. Germline V gene lookup returns CDR1 SGHRS and CDR2 YFSETQ. The CDR3 has 16 residues. V lost 3 bases and J lost 0, with 12 bases in between. Treatment of any kind had been given to no patient before thyroid surgery. This TCR was recovered from a male donor with papillary thyroid cancer or a benign thyroid nodule (not recorded which). Some clones in this sample may be carry-over from other donors' samples. V gene TRBV5-1 combines with J gene TRBJ2-2, with a weak D call TRBD1 (6 bases). The sequenced sample consisted of blood. The CDR3 DNA follows: TGCGCCAGCAGCTATACCGGGACAACGAACACCGGGGAGCTGTTTTTT. It codes for CASSYTGTTNTGELFF.